This T cell receptor (beta chain) was obtained from a study of T-cell memory formation after mild COVID-19. The overall study: Largely, TCR clusters stayed within a single donor. Findings of the study overall: CD4/CD8 balance characterized clones contracting day 15 to 85, and CD4+ skew characterized later expanders.

Regarding this clonotype: The antigen remains undetermined.

Per germline, CDR1 MGHRA and CDR2 YSYEKL. V was pared by 4 bases and J by 8 bases, with 9 bases of the junction left unmatched. The CDR3 has 14 amino acids. TCRdb called the 5' RACE reads again in MiXCR, with one record for every CDR3 protein. The sample has about 320,000 distinct CDR3 sequences; over 11% are singletons. The sequenced sample was PBMCs or a T cell subset sorted from them (not recorded which). The chain is built from TRBV4-1 and TRBJ1-2; 8 nucleotides line up with TRBD1. This receptor was obtained from a young man who had mild COVID-19 (a few samples of this study predate the infection). Cell type and time point are not known. CDR3 in amino acids: CASSRPGQGGGYTF. The CDR3 DNA reads as TGCGCCAGCAGCCGGCCCGGACAGGGAGGCGGCTACACCTTC.